This T cell receptor (beta chain) was retrieved from a study of T-cell memory formation after mild COVID-19. On the study more broadly: In these data, TCR clusters were largely donor specific. Study conclusions and caveats: Clones shrinking from day 15 to 85 showed even CD4/CD8 mixes; later expanders tilted CD4+. Prior to infection, memory already included some responding clones, suggesting cross-reactive memory joined.

From 5'RACE with constant-segment primers came TCR alpha and TCR beta cDNA libraries that carried sample barcodes and UMIs. From the 5' RACE reads, TCRdb called clonotypes with MiXCR, one entry per CDR3 protein. The table shows 250,000 to 400,000 distinct CDR3 sequences, with over 11% occurring only once. With regard to this clonotype: No antigen is known for it.

This CDR3 has 12 amino acids. The germline CDR1 and CDR2 sequences are SQVTM and ANQGSEA. V lost 3 bases and J 6 bases, leaving 11 bases between the germline ends. The receptor's source is a man aged 18 to 29 who had mild COVID-19 (a few samples of this study predate the infection). Cell type and time point are not known. Sequencing input: PBMCs or a T cell subset sorted from them (not recorded which). The chain carries TRBV29-1 and TRBJ1-1; perhaps TRBD1 as D (5 bases). CDR3 residues: CSVDSGGAEAFF. The CDR3 DNA reads TGCAGCGTTGATAGTGGGGGGGCTGAAGCTTTCTTT.